The 5 T cell receptor beta chains below come from one sample, sequenced in a study of naive CD8 T cells in extremely preterm neonates. Deliveries were elective term cesareans at roughly 35-43 weeks, with no labor or membrane rupture. Generated by immunoSEQ multiplex PCR, the TCRdb table keeps only in-frame clones and is missing some. The repertoire has under 7,000 clones, under 99% of them found once; the top ten carry 0.35% to 0.45%. Sequencing input: naive CD8+ T cells from cord blood. Receptors originate from a newborn in good health.

J is TRBJ1-2 and V is TRBV5-6; possibly TRBD1 for D (6 bases). Trimming removed 5 bases from V and 0 bases from J, with 14 bases in between. This CDR3 spans 15 amino acids. In germline, CDR1 is SGHDT, CDR2 YYEEEE. The CDR3 loop reads CASSLDRWANYGYTF. The CDR3 DNA reads TGTGCCAGCAGTTTAGACAGGTGGGCTAACTATGGCTACACCTTC.

The chain combines TRBV27 with TRBJ2-7; the D gene is possibly TRBD1 (6 bases). The ends were cut back, 5 bases at V and 2 bases at J, with 19 bases in the middle. CDR1 and CDR2 from the germline V gene are MNHEY and SMNVEV (reference sequence). This CDR3 region has 16 residues. The CDR3 reads CASSPTGQGLPYEQYF. CDR3 coding DNA: TGTGCCAGCAGTCCCACGGGGCAGGGGTTACCCTACGAGCAGTACTTC.

This rearrangement joins TRBV9 to TRBJ2-5; TRBD2 matches at 7 bases. CDR1 and CDR2 (germline): SGDLS, YYNGEE. V dropped 3 bases and J dropped 1; count of bases not matched to a gene: 3. CDR3 length equals 14 residues. The CDR3 spells CASSEGGLQETQYF. The CDR3 DNA sequence: TGTGCCAGCAGCGAGGGAGGGCTCCAAGAGACCCAGTACTTC.

V gene TRBV5-5 combines with J gene TRBJ2-7; 11 bases align to TRBD2. V was clipped by 0 bases and J by 5 bases; unmatched bases: 13. Germline V gene lookup returns CDR1 SGHKS and CDR2 YYEKEE (reference sequence). CDR3 length: 18 amino acids. The CDR3, as DNA: TGTGCCAGCAGCTTGGCGGGGCTAGCGGGAGGCCCCCTGGACGAGCAGTACTTC. As protein: CASSLAGLAGGPLDEQYF.

V gene TRBV6-6 combines with J gene TRBJ1-5; D gene uncertain. Trimming took off 7 bases at V and 4 bases at J, with 20 bases between the two ends. Germline CDR1 and CDR2: MNHNY and SVGAGI (reference sequence). The CDR3 sequence is 16 residues long. CDR3 sequence reads: CASTVEGQVINQPQHF. DNA of the CDR3: TGTGCCAGCACCGTAGAGGGCCAGGTCATAAATCAGCCCCAGCATTTT.